The 13 T cell receptor beta chains below all came from one sample that was sequenced in a study of T cell responses to AZD1222 COVID-19 vaccine. Here immunoSEQ multiplex PCR was the method, and the copy in TCRdb shows in-frame clones only, minus some. The table records 170,000 or so clones, 90% of them present only once. This specimen was peripheral blood, taken on day 0 of AZD1222 vaccination. The receptors derive from an adult in good health.

On this clone: Other nucleotide sequences from this sample produce the same CDR3. The genes are TRBV9 and TRBJ2-2; D perhaps matches TRBD1 (6 bases). Germline V CDR1 and CDR2: SGDLS, YYNGEE. V was pared by 3 bases and J by 2 bases, with 8 bases between. The CDR3 runs to 14 residues. The CDR3 nucleotides are TGTGCCAGCAGCGCGGGACAAAACACCGGGGAGCTGTTTTTT. This translates into CASSAGQNTGELFF. Filled out from reference TRBV9 and TRBJ2-2, the complete variable domain reads DSGVTQTPKHLITATGQRVTLRCSPRSGDLSVYWYQQSLDQGLQFLIQYYNGEERAKGNILERFSAQQFPDLHSELNLSSLELGDSALYFCASSAGQNTGELFFGEGSRLTVL.

This chain links TRBV7-2 with TRBJ1-4; 9 positions agree with TRBD1. The germline gives CDR1 SGHTA, CDR2 FQGNSA. This CDR3 has 16 residues. V gave up 5 bases and J gave up 3 bases; unmatched junction bases: 7. The CDR3: CASSHDRGMANEKLFF. CDR3 sequence (DNA): TGTGCCAGCAGCCACGACAGGGGGATGGCTAATGAAAAACTGTTTTTT.

This clone has a single count. The V and J genes are TRBV5-1 and TRBJ2-5; D gene ambiguous. Trimming pared 3 bases from V and 1 base from J, leaving 7 bases between. The germline gives CDR1 SGHRS, CDR2 YFSETQ. This CDR3 spans 13 amino acids. This chain's CDR3 is CASSSKTQETQYF. Here the CDR3 DNA reads TGCGCCAGCAGCTCCAAGACCCAAGAGACCCAGTACTTC.

The chain is built from TRBV5-1 and TRBJ2-2; D is unclear. Deletions cut 0 bases from V and 5 bases from J, with 11 bases between. Germline V gives CDR1 SGHRS, CDR2 YFSETQ. This CDR3 has 15 residues. CDR3 DNA sequence: TGCGCCAGCAGCTTGGACTACCCCGGGACCGGGGAGCTGTTTTTT. Translation: CASSLDYPGTGELFF.

V and J are TRBV7-3 and TRBJ2-7, with 7 nucleotides matching TRBD1. The CDR3 totals 14 residues. Germline values: CDR1 SGHTA, CDR2 FQGTGA. Germline trimming cut 1 base from V and 3 bases from J; bases unmatched to any gene: 3. The CDR3 spells CASSLKGTDYEQYF. The CDR3, as DNA: TGTGCCAGCAGCTTAAAAGGGACAGACTACGAGCAGTACTTC.

The rearrangement joins TRBV9 to TRBJ1-5; D perhaps matches TRBD1 (6 bases). Trimming took 0 bases from V and 0 from J, leaving 7 bases between them. This CDR3 has 15 amino acids. Germline CDR1 and CDR2: SGDLS and YYNGEE. Here the CDR3 DNA reads TGTGCCAGCAGCGTAGCGGGGGCTAGCAATCAGCCCCAGCATTTT. Amino acids: CASSVAGASNQPQHF.

The chain has TRBV19 and TRBJ1-1; D might be TRBD1 (5 bases). V lost 1 base and J 1 base, leaving 10 bases between the germline ends. Germline values: CDR1 LNHDA, CDR2 SQIVND (reference sequence). This CDR3 is built from 15 residues. CDR3 sequence (DNA): TGTGCCAGTAGTATAGTAGGGGCCGAGAACACTGAAGCTTTCTTT. It is translated as CASSIVGAENTEAFF.

J is TRBJ1-3 and V is TRBV27; TRBD1 matches 7 bases. V lost 5 bases to trimming and J lost 3 bases; unmatched junction nucleotides: 7. Germline CDR1 is MNHEY and CDR2 is SMNVEV (reference sequence). The CDR3 is made up of 15 amino acids. CDR3 sequence (DNA): TGTGCCAGCAGTGCCACAGGGGTCGGTGGAAACACCATATATTTT. Residues: CASSATGVGGNTIYF.

The rearrangement joins TRBV19 to TRBJ1-1, with 10 nucleotides matching TRBD1. V was pared by 2 bases and J by 1 base, with 4 bases of the junction left unmatched. Per germline, CDR1 LNHDA and CDR2 SQIVND (reference sequence). The CDR3 is 16 amino acids. The CDR3 region has the DNA TGTGCCAGTAGTATATCGCGACAGGGGGCGAACACTGAAGCTTTCTTT. Its translation: CASSISRQGANTEAFF.

The chain recombines TRBV11-2 with TRBJ1-2; D perhaps matches TRBD1 (5 bases). This CDR3 has 14 amino acids. CDR1 SGHAT and CDR2 FQNNGV come from the germline V gene. V was cut by 5 bases and J by 4 bases, with 14 bases left in between. The CDR3 sequence is CASSLLQGSYGYTF. DNA of the CDR3: TGTGCCAGCAGCCTTCTTCAGGGATCCTATGGCTACACCTTC.

The chain has TRBV2 and TRBJ2-1; D unresolved. V was trimmed by 6 bases and J by 5 bases, leaving 8 bases between them. Germline assignment: CDR1 SNHLY and CDR2 FYNNEI. The CDR3 contains 12 residues. CDR3 in amino acids: CASRPPDNEQFF. CDR3 nucleotides: TGTGCCAGCAGGCCTCCCGACAATGAGCAGTTCTTC.

This clone was picked up a small number of times. V gene TRBV6-5 combines with J gene TRBJ1-1, with 7 nucleotides matching TRBD1. Germline lookup yields CDR1 MNHEY and CDR2 SVGAGI. V gave up 6 bases and J gave up 6 bases; unmatched junction bases: 7. The CDR3 runs 13 residues. The DNA of the CDR3 is TGTGCCAGCAGGACAAGACAGGGCTCTGAAGCTTTCTTT. This translates into CASRTRQGSEAFF.

The chain carries TRBV4-3 and TRBJ2-7; TRBD1 is a possible D gene (6 bases). Trimming took 0 bases from V and 5 from J, leaving 17 bases between them. CDR3 size: 16 residues. Germline V lookup: CDR1 LGHNA, CDR2 YSLEER. CDR3 sequence (DNA): TGCGCCAGCAGCCAAGATCGAGAGAGGGGGTTGAACGAGCAGTACTTC. This translates into CASSQDRERGLNEQYF.